The 6 T cell receptor beta chains below come from one sample, sequenced in a study of T cell responses to AZD1222 COVID-19 vaccine. Sequenced by immunoSEQ multiplex PCR; TCRdb stores in-frame clones only, minus some. The data show roughly 100,000 clones, with about 89% seen just once and less than 4% held by the top ten. This sample comprised peripheral blood, obtained 28 days after the second dose of the MenACWY control vaccine. All receptors derive from an adult who received the MenACWY meningococcal vaccine as a control.

V and J are TRBV4-2 and TRBJ2-5; D possibly corresponds to TRBD1 (6 bases). Trimming left V 1 base short and J 3 bases short, with 12 bases between. The V gene's germline CDR1 is LGHNA and CDR2 YNFKEQ. The CDR3 totals 15 residues. Here the CDR3 reads CASSQGSRGEETQYF. The CDR3 DNA reads TGTGCCAGCAGCCAAGGGTCCAGGGGAGAAGAGACCCAGTACTTC.

V usage is TRBV21-1 and J usage is TRBJ1-2; the table names TRBD1, a call not compared with the DNA. TRBV21-1 is a pseudogene. This CDR3 spans 14 amino acids. The CDR3 sequence is CASSKVVKGYGYTF. The CDR3 DNA sequence: TGTGCCAGCAGCAAAGTGGTAAAGGGGTATGGCTACACCTTC.

The genes are TRBV6-2 or TRBV6-3 and TRBJ2-7, with 8 bases lining up with TRBD2. Germline V gene lookup returns CDR1 MNHEY and CDR2 SVGEGT. CDR3 length: 14 residues. The J segment lost 2 bases and the V segment lost 2 bases, leaving 2 bases of the junction unmatched. The CDR3 sequence: CASSYPGLAYEQYF. In DNA form, the CDR3 reads TGTGCCAGCAGTTACCCGGGACTAGCCTACGAGCAGTACTTC.

The chain carries TRBV6-2 or TRBV6-3 and TRBJ2-2; D is ambiguous. Per germline, CDR1 MNHEY and CDR2 SVGEGT. Trimming cost V 2 bases and J 6 bases, with 7 bases left between them. This CDR3 has 13 residues. This CDR3 is CASSYDGAGELFF. In nucleotides, the CDR3 is TGTGCCAGCAGTTACGATGGGGCCGGGGAGCTGTTTTTT.

This chain joins TRBV5-6 and TRBJ2-4; D possibly matches TRBD1 or TRBD2 (5 bases each). Between the trimmed V and J ends, which lost 2 bases and 0 bases, there was a span of 9 bases. The CDR3 is made up of 15 amino acids. Germline loops: CDR1 SGHDT, CDR2 YYEEEE. The CDR3 DNA reads as TGTGCCAGCAGCTTAAGAGGGGTAGCCAAAAACATTCAGTACTTC. Its protein is CASSLRGVAKNIQYF.

The chain carries TRBV18 and TRBJ1-2, with a tentative D call TRBD1 (5 bases). The CDR3 totals 16 residues. Germline-derived CDR1 and CDR2 are KGHSH and LQKENI. The V and J ends lost 4 bases and 1 base respectively, with 16 bases between them. The CDR3 DNA reads TGTGCCAGCTCACTCGAGACGGGACGGGTTAACTATGGCTACACCTTC. It encodes CASSLETGRVNYGYTF.